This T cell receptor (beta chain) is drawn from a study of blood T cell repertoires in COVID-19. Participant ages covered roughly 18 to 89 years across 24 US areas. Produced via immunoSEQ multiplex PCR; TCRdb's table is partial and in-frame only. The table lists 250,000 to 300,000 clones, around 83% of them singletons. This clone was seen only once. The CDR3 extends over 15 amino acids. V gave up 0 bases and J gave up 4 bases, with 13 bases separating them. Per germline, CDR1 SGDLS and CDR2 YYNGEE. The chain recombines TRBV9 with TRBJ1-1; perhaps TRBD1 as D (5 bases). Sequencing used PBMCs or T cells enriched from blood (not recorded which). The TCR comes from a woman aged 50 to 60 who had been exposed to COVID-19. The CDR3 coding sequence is TGTGCCAGCAGCGTAGCTTCGGGGGGTGTCACTGAAGCTTTCTTT. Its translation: CASSVASGGVTEAFF.